The sequence of this TCR beta chain was determined in a study of blood T cell repertoires in COVID-19. Study-level background: Collection of acute and convalescent COVID-19 samples took place in the United States, Italy and Spain.

The repertoire was sequenced with immunoSEQ multiplex PCR; TCRdb's copy has only in-frame clones and lacks some. The sample records over 150,000 clones, 80% to 90% being singletons. Enrollees, roughly 18 to 90 years old, lived in about two dozen US areas. Clinical history reported by participants formed the basis on which cohorts were assigned. Recovered status applied to Cohort 3 donors who had two consecutive negative PCRs. It also applied to those with clearance or with symptom resolution. Sequenced: PBMCs or T cells enriched from blood (not recorded which). The sequence was obtained from a man aged 35 to 55 who had recovered from COVID-19.

CDR3 DNA: TGTGCCAGCTCACGGGTTGGGACAGGGGGCATGGATGAGCAGTTCTTC. Its protein product is CASSRVGTGGMDEQFF. This chain joins TRBV18 and TRBJ2-1, with 12 bases that match TRBD1. There are 16 residues in the CDR3. The germline CDR1 and CDR2 sequences are KGHSH and LQKENI. V shed 4 bases, J shed 8 bases, and the junction held 9 bases outside the gene matches.